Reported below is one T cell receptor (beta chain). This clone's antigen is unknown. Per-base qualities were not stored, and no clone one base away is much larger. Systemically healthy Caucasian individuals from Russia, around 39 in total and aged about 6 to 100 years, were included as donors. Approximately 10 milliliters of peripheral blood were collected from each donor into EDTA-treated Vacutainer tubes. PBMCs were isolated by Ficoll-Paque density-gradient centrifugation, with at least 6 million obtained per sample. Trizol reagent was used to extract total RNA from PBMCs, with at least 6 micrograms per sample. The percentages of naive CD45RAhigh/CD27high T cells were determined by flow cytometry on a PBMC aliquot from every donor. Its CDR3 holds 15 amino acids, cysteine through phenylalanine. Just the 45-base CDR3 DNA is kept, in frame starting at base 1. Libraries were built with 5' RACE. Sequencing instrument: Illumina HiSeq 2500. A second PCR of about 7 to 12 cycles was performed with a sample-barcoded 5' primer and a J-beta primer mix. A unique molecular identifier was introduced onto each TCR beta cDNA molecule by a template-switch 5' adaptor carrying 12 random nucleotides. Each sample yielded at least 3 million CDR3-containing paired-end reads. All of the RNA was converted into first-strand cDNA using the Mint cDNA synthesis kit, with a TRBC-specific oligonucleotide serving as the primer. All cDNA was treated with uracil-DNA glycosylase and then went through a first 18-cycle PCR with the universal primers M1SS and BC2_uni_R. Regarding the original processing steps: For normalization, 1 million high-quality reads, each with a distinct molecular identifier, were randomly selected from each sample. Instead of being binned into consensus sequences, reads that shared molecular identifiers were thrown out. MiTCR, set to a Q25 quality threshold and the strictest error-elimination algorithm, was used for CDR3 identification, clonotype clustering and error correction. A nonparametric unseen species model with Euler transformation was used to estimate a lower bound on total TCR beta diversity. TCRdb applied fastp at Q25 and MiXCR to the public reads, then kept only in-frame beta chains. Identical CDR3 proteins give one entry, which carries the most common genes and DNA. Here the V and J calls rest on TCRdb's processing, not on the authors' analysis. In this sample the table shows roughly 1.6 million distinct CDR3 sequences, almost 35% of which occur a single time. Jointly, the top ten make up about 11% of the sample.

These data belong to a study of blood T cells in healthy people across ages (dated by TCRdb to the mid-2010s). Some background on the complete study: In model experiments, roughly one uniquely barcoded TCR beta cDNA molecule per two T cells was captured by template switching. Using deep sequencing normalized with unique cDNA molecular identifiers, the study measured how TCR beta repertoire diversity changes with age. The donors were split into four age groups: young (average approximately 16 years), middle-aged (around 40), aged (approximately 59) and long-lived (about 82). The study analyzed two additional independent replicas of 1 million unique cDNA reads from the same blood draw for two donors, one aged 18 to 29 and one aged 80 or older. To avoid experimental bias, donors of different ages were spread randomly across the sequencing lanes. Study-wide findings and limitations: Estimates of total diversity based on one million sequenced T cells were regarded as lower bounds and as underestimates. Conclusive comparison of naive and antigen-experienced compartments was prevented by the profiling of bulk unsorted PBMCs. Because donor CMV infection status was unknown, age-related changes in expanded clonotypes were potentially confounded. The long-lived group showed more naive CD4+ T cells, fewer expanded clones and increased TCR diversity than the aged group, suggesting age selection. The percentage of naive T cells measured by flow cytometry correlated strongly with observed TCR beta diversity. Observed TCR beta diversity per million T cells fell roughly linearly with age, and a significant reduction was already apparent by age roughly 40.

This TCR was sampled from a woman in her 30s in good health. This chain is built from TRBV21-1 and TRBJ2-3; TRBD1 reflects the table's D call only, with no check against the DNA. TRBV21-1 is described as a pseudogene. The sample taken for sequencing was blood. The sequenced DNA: TGTGCCAGCAGCGACCGGGACAGTCTCCCAGATACGCAGTATTTT. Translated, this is CASSDRDSLPDTQYF.